This TCR beta chain was obtained from a study of OX40 agonist ivuxolimab in advanced cancers. Across the study: Dose-escalation subjects each had hepatocellular carcinoma, melanoma, renal cell or head and neck cancer. Study-wide results and caveats: By week 6 at 0.1 to 3.0 mg/kg, blood CD4+ and CD8+ T cells had expanded clonally. Among the lowest levels of clonal expansion were found in partial responders at 0.1-3.0 mg/kg.

The germline gives CDR1 SGHNT, CDR2 YYREEE (reference sequence). Trimming removed 0 bases at V and 1 base at J, with 16 bases between. The CDR3 has 17 amino acids. Of note for this clone: Antigen specificity is unknown.

Using immunoSEQ multiplex PCR, the repertoire was profiled, and TCRdb retains in-frame clones only, with some absent. The profile shows about 82,000 clones, roughly 85% of them singletons. Patients were excluded for autoimmune disease history or systemic immunosuppression. The chain uses TRBV5-4 and TRBJ2-5; D remains unclear. This receptor was obtained from an adult with an advanced solid tumor such as melanoma, head and neck, liver or kidney cancer. The material was CD4+ or CD8+ T cells sorted from blood, obtained in a trial of the OX40 agonist ivuxolimab. The CDR3 reads CASSLGSQAGGQETQYF. In DNA form, the CDR3 reads TGTGCCAGCAGCTTGGGTTCGCAGGCCGGCGGCCAAGAGACCCAGTACTTC. Variable domain in full (rest from reference TRBV5-4 and TRBJ2-5): ETGVTQSPTHLIKTRGQQVTLRCSSQSGHNTVSWYQQALGQGPQFIFQYYREEENGRGNFPPRFSGLQFPNYSSELNVNALELDDSALYLCASSLGSQAGGQETQYFGPGTRLLVL.